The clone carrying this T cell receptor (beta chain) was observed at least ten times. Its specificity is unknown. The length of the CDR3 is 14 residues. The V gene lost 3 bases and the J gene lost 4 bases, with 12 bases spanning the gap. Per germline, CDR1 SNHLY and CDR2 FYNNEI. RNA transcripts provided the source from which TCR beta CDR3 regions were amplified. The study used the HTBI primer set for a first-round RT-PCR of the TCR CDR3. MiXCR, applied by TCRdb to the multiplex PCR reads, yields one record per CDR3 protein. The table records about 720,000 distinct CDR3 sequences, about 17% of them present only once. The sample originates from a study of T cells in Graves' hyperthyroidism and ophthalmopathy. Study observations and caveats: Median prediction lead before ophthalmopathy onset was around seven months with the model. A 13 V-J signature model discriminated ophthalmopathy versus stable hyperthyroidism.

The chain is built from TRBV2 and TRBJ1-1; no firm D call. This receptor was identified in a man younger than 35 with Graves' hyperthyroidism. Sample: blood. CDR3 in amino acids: CASSDWYKSTEAFF. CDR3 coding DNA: TGTGCCAGCAGTGATTGGTATAAAAGCACTGAAGCTTTCTTT. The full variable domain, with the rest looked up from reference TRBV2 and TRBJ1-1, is EPEVTQTPSHQVTQMGQEVILRCVPISNHLYFYWYRQILGQKVEFLVSFYNNEISEKSEIFDDQFSVERPDGSNFTLKIRSTKLEDSAMYFCASSDWYKSTEAFFGQGTRLTVV.